This is a list of T cell receptor beta chains from one sample in a study of CD8 T cells in Susac syndrome. One entry per CDR3 protein, called by TCRdb with MiXCR from the immunoSEQ multiplex PCR reads. The sample has some 170,000 distinct CDR3 sequences, 94% seen once. The material sequenced was CD4+ T cells from PBMCs. The receptors shown here come from a human donor with multiple sclerosis. The CDR3 runs from the conserved cysteine through the conserved F or W. A D gene is named only where the DNA matches it firmly. Where a row states a size, it is once, few, many or the class of an expanded clone; other rows omit it.

>NA|TRBD2|TRBV20-1|TRBJ2-5
CSARGTSGETQYF
TGCAGTGCTAGGGGGACTAGCGGAGAGACCCAGTACTTC
>NA|NA|TRBV7-9|TRBJ2-3
CASSLYGERTDTQYF
TGTGCCAGCAGCCTTTATGGGGAGCGCACAGATACGCAGTATTTT
>NA|NA|TRBV13|TRBJ2-2
CASSALTSNTGELFF
TGTGCCAGCAGCGCCCTAACCTCGAACACCGGGGAGCTGTTTTTT
>NA|NA|TRBV29-1|TRBJ1-1
CSGLTAGMNTEAFF
TGCAGCGGTCTGACAGCGGGCATGAACACTGAAGCTTTCTTT
>NA|NA|TRBV5-1|TRBJ2-4
CASSLARDSLGDIQYF
TGCGCCAGCAGCTTGGCCCGGGACTCCCTCGGCGACATTCAGTACTTC
>NA|NA|TRBV6-2/TRBV6-3|TRBJ2-7
CASRRDTFYEQYF
TGTGCCAGCAGGAGGGACACCTTCTACGAGCAGTACTTC
>once|NA|TRBV7-8|TRBJ2-7
CASRQPGDKWGYEQYF
TGTGCCAGCCGACAGCCGGGGGACAAGTGGGGCTACGAGCAGTACTTC
>NA|TRBD1|TRBV18|TRBJ2-3
CASSPPGQGISDTQYF
TGTGCCAGCTCACCACCGGGACAGGGAATCTCAGATACGCAGTATTTT
>NA|NA|TRBV5-1|TRBJ1-4
CASSLNPTGNEKLFF
TGCGCCAGCAGCTTGAACCCAACAGGGAATGAAAAACTGTTTTTT
>NA|NA|TRBV4-2|TRBJ2-2
CASSQDPFSWQGTGELFF
TGTGCCAGCAGCCAAGATCCTTTCTCGTGGCAGGGGACCGGGGAGCTGTTTTTT
>once|TRBD1|TRBV6-6|TRBJ2-1
CASSWDRGSYNEQFF
TGTGCCAGCAGTTGGGACAGGGGCTCCTACAATGAGCAGTTCTTC
>once|TRBD1|TRBV5-1|TRBJ2-6
CASAPSDRGIFGANVLTF
TGCGCCAGCGCCCCCTCGGACAGGGGAATTTTTGGGGCCAACGTCCTGACTTTC
>NA|NA|TRBV20-1|TRBJ1-5
CSARRRETQPQHF
TGCAGTGCTAGAAGGCGGGAAACTCAGCCCCAGCATTTT
>NA|TRBD1|TRBV6-6|TRBJ1-4
CASSSRDRVNEKLFF
TGTGCCAGCAGTAGCCGGGACAGGGTTAATGAAAAACTGTTTTTT
>NA|NA|TRBV24-1|TRBJ2-1
CATSDGRQSSYNEQFF
TGTGCCACCAGTGATGGACGTCAGAGCTCCTACAATGAGCAGTTCTTC
>once|TRBD2|TRBV6-5|TRBJ2-7
CASSYSRESYEQYF
TGTGCCAGCAGTTACTCGCGGGAGAGCTACGAGCAGTACTTC
>NA|NA|TRBV28|TRBJ1-2
CASSFTGFDGYTF
TGTGCCAGCAGTTTCACAGGGTTTGATGGCTACACCTTC